This entry describes one T cell receptor (beta chain). This sample was taken from a study of control samples from healthy donors and cancer patients. CDR1 is LGHDT, CDR2 YNNKEL, per germline (reference sequence). The germline V and J ends were trimmed by 6 bases and 1 base, with 9 bases remaining between them. The CDR3 sequence is 13 residues long. The repertoire was sequenced with immunoSEQ multiplex PCR; TCRdb's copy has only in-frame clones and lacks some. In the table there are under 70,000 clones, about 96% of which are singletons. This chain links TRBV3-1 (or the pseudogene TRBV3-2) with TRBJ1-2; no firm D call. The source of this sequence is a young woman in good health. The material sequenced was blood. This chain's CDR3 is CASSHGSNYGYTF. The CDR3 DNA reads as TGTGCCAGCAGTCATGGGAGTAACTATGGCTACACCTTC.